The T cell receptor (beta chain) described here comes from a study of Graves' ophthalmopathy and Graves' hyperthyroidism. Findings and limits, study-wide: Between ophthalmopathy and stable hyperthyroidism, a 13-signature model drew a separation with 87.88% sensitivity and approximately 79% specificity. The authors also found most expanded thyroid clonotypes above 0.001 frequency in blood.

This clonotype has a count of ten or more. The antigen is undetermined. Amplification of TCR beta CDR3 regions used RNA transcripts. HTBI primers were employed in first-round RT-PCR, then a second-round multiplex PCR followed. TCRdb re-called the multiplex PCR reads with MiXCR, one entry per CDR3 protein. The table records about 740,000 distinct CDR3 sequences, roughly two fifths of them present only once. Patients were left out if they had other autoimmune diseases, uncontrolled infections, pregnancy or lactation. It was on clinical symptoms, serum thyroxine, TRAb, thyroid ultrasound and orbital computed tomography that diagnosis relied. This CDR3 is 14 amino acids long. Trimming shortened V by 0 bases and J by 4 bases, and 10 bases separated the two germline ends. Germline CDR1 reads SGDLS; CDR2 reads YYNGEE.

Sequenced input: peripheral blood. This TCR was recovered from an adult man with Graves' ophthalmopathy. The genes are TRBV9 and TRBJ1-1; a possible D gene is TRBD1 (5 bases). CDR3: CASSVALRGTEAFF. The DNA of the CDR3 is TGTGCCAGCAGCGTAGCTCTAAGGGGCACTGAAGCTTTCTTT.